This TCR beta chain was identified during a study of T-cell reconstitution after alpha-beta-depleted transplantation in children. Preparing the TCRbeta library involved the use of unique molecular identifiers. Via MiXCR, TCRdb re-called the PCR reads, giving one row per CDR3 protein. Of about a million distinct CDR3 sequences listed, around 30% are singletons. Findings and caveats of the study: From newly produced T cells came most of the T-cell counts and diversity one year after transplant. There were reportedly several hundred expanded graft clones from which alpha-beta T cells came about two months after transplant.

The CDR3 length is 13 residues. The ends were cut back, 3 bases at V and 4 bases at J, with 10 bases in the middle. Germline CDR1 GTSNPN, CDR2 SVGIG (reference sequence). This clonotype was detected a few times. The antigen remains unidentified. The chain carries TRBV30 and TRBJ1-5; D is perhaps TRBD1 (6 bases). The TCR comes from a boy under three years old who had a stem cell transplant for SCID, so the T cells may come from the graft donor. Sequenced here: PBMCs, mostly from graft donor cells, sampled 360 days after TCRalphabeta/CD19-depleted stem cell transplant. The CDR3 spells CAWREQGNQPQHF. DNA of the CDR3: TGTGCCTGGAGAGAACAGGGAAATCAGCCCCAGCATTTT.